Described below is a single T cell receptor beta chain sequence and its context. Profiling relied on immunoSEQ multiplex PCR, and the TCRdb table lists in-frame clones only, not all of them. The sample has roughly 180,000 clones; roughly 85% are singletons. This sample was included in a study of blood T cell repertoires in COVID-19. Background on the study: Samples representing acute and convalescent COVID-19 were sourced from the United States, Italy and Spain.

The CDR3 is 14 amino acids. The ends lost 3 bases at V and 2 bases at J; junction bases unmatched: 4. Germline V gives CDR1 MDHEN, CDR2 SYDVKM. This TCR was sampled from a man in his 60s who had recovered from COVID-19. V is TRBV28 and J is TRBJ2-7, with 7 bases identical to TRBD2. Specimen: PBMCs or T cells enriched from blood (not recorded which). This CDR3 reads CASSLGGVPYEQYF. Here the CDR3 DNA reads TGTGCCAGCAGTTTGGGGGGGGTTCCCTACGAGCAGTACTTC.